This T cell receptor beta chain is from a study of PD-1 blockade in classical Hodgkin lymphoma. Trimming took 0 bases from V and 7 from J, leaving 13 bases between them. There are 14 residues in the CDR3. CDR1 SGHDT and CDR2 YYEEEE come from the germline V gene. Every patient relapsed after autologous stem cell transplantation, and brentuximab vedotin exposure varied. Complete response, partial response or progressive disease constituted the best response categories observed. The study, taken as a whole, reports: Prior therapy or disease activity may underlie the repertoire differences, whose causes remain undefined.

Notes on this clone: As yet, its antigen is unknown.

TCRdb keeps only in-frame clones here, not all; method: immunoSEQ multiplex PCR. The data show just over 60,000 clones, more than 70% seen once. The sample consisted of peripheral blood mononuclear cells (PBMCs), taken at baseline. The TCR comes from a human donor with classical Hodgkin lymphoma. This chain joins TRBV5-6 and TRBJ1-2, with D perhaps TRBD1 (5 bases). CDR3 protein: CASSLVRGRSGYTF. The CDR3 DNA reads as TGTGCCAGCAGCTTGGTTCGGGGGAGAAGTGGCTACACCTTC.